This T cell receptor (beta chain) was sequenced in a study of blood T cell repertoires in COVID-19. The overall study: T cells, B-cell-depleted T cells, or PBMCs provided the cDNA or gDNA that served as material.

Some clones are missing from TCRdb's copy, which holds only in-frame ones; the method was immunoSEQ multiplex PCR. The data show around 200,000 clones, approximately 90% seen once. Germline loops: CDR1 GTSNPN, CDR2 SVGIG (reference sequence). V was shortened by 3 bases and J by 0 bases, with 12 bases between the two germline ends. There are 15 residues in the CDR3. Participants were aged about 18 to 100 years, lived in over 20 US areas, and enrolled virtually. Grouping used clinical history reported by participants in a survey and questionnaire. The TCR sequence derives from a woman between 40 and 50 years old with acute COVID-19. Source material: PBMCs or T cells enriched from blood (not recorded which). The rearrangement uses TRBV30 and TRBJ2-1; D is possibly TRBD1 (6 bases). This chain's CDR3 is CAWSLDRSSYNEQFF. CDR3 sequence (DNA): TGTGCCTGGAGCCTCGACAGGAGCTCCTACAATGAGCAGTTCTTC. The whole variable domain, remainder taken from reference TRBV30 and TRBJ2-1, is SQTIHQWPATLVQPVGSPLSLECTVEGTSNPNLYWYRQAAGRGLQLLFYSVGIGQISSEVPQNLSASRPQDRQFILSSKKLLLSDSGFYLCAWSLDRSSYNEQFFGPGTRLTVL.